The present T cell receptor beta chain was sequenced within a study of T cells in Graves' hyperthyroidism and ophthalmopathy. Germline V CDR1 and CDR2: SEHNR, FQNEAQ (reference sequence). V lost 4 bases and J 8 bases, leaving 6 bases between the germline ends. The CDR3 covers 12 residues. TCR beta CDR3 regions were amplified from RNA. The study used the HTBI primer set for a first-round RT-PCR of the TCR CDR3. TCRdb itself ran the multiplex PCR reads through MiXCR, one entry per CDR3 protein. The data contain 300,000 or so distinct CDR3 sequences, around a sixth of them singletons. Sequences were obtained from blood. This receptor was taken from a woman aged 50 to 65 with Graves' hyperthyroidism. This rearrangement joins TRBV7-9 to TRBJ1-6; D is unclear. The CDR3 DNA follows: TGTGCCAGCAGCTGGATGGATTCACCCCTCCACTTT. It encodes CASSWMDSPLHF.